A single sample gave rise to the 32 T cell receptor beta chains below, sequenced in a study of cytomegalovirus exposure and HLA in healthy donors. The PCR had 60 Vbeta and 13 Jbeta primers. Some clones are missing from TCRdb's copy, which holds only in-frame ones; the method was immunoSEQ multiplex PCR. The sample's table shows around 130,000 clones. Specimen: PBMCs. These receptors came from a woman aged 40 to 50 in good health and CMV-seronegative.

V gene TRBV6-1 combines with J gene TRBJ1-2; 7 nucleotides align to TRBD1. The junction had 8 bases not matched to a gene; V was cut back by 7 bases and J by 3 bases. Looked up from germline, CDR1 is MNHNS and CDR2 is SASEGT. The CDR3 totals 14 residues. This CDR3 is CASTGQRNHYGYTF. Here the CDR3 DNA reads TGTGCCAGCACGGGACAGCGAAACCACTATGGCTACACCTTC.

This chain joins TRBV18 and TRBJ1-1; D possibly corresponds to TRBD1 (6 bases). The germline CDR1 and CDR2 sequences are KGHSH and LQKENI. The CDR3 sequence is 17 residues long. V was trimmed by 3 bases and J by 3 bases, leaving 20 bases between them. The CDR3 spells CASSPVNPTGLDTEAFF. CDR3 nucleotide sequence: TGTGCCAGCTCACCCGTCAACCCAACAGGGTTGGACACTGAAGCTTTCTTT. Looking up the rest from reference TRBV18 and TRBJ1-1 gives the full variable domain: NAGVMQNPRHLVRRRGQEARLRCSPMKGHSHVYWYRQLPEEGLKFMVYLQKENIIDESGMPKERFSAEFPKEGPSILRIQQVVRGDSAAYFCASSPVNPTGLDTEAFFGQGTRLTVV.

This chain connects TRBV9 to TRBJ1-2; possibly TRBD1 for D (6 bases). Germline CDR1 and CDR2: SGDLS and YYNGEE. The CDR3 is 13 residues long. Deletions cut 2 bases from V and 7 bases from J, with 12 bases between. CDR3 in DNA: TGTGCCAGCAGCGTTCAGGGGAGGGGTGGCTACACCTTC. Translating it yields CASSVQGRGGYTF. The whole variable domain, remainder taken from reference TRBV9 and TRBJ1-2, is DSGVTQTPKHLITATGQRVTLRCSPRSGDLSVYWYQQSLDQGLQFLIQYYNGEERAKGNILERFSAQQFPDLHSELNLSSLELGDSALYFCASSVQGRGGYTFGSGTRLTVV.

The gene calls are TRBV5-4 and TRBJ1-6; perhaps TRBD1 as D (6 bases). CDR1 and CDR2 from the germline V gene are SGHNT and YYREEE (reference sequence). V lost 4 bases, J lost 9 bases, and 14 bases lay in between. The CDR3 covers 14 residues. The CDR3: CASSRDTRISPLHF. The CDR3 nucleotides read TGTGCCAGCAGCCGGGACACTCGGATTTCACCCCTCCACTTT.

The V and J genes are TRBV5-4 and TRBJ1-2; no reliable D call. The CDR3 is made up of 15 amino acids. Trimming stripped 7 bases from V and 5 bases from J, with 21 bases between. CDR1 is SGHNT, CDR2 YYREEE, per germline (reference sequence). The CDR3 bases are TGTGCCAGCCGGTCCATTATGGCCGGGGATTATGGCTACACCTTC. Its translation is CASRSIMAGDYGYTF.

The rearrangement links TRBV9 to TRBJ2-2; 8 positions agree with TRBD1. The CDR3 extends over 15 amino acids. V shed 2 bases and J 7 bases; nucleotides not matched to a gene: 7. CDR1 SGDLS and CDR2 YYNGEE come from the germline V gene. The CDR3 bases are TGTGCCAGCAGCGTGGACAGGGAGTACGGCGGGGAGCTGTTTTTT. It specifies CASSVDREYGGELFF. Full variable domain (remainder filled in from reference TRBV9 and TRBJ2-2): DSGVTQTPKHLITATGQRVTLRCSPRSGDLSVYWYQQSLDQGLQFLIQYYNGEERAKGNILERFSAQQFPDLHSELNLSSLELGDSALYFCASSVDREYGGELFFGEGSRLTVL.

The rearrangement uses TRBV15 and TRBJ2-7, with 9 positions matching TRBD1. The V and J ends lost 4 bases and 4 bases, in that order; junction bases with no gene match: 8. The germline V gene encodes CDR1 LNHNV and CDR2 YYDKDF (reference sequence). The CDR3 totals 15 residues. CDR3 sequence: CATSTTGGIRYEQYF. For the CDR3, the DNA is TGTGCCACCAGCACAACAGGGGGCATTAGATACGAGCAGTACTTC.

The J gene is TRBJ1-4, the V gene TRBV9; 9 nucleotides match TRBD1. In germline, CDR1 is SGDLS, CDR2 YYNGEE. The CDR3 extends over 14 amino acids. V lost 4 bases and J lost 5; bases outside the gene matches: 3. CDR3 amino acids: CASSPDRGNEKLFF. The CDR3 region has the DNA TGTGCCAGCAGCCCGGACAGGGGAAATGAAAAACTGTTTTTT. The full variable domain, completed using reference TRBV9 and TRBJ1-4, is DSGVTQTPKHLITATGQRVTLRCSPRSGDLSVYWYQQSLDQGLQFLIQYYNGEERAKGNILERFSAQQFPDLHSELNLSSLELGDSALYFCASSPDRGNEKLFFGSGTQLSVL.

In nucleotides, the CDR3 is TGTGCCAGCAGGGCAGGGGGCTTTGCGGAAAAACTGTTTTTT. This codes for CASRAGGFAEKLFF. The rearrangement joins TRBV5-6 to TRBJ1-4; 8 bases line up with TRBD1. This CDR3 spans 14 amino acids. With V trimmed by 5 bases and J by 8 bases, 8 bases remained unmatched. Per the germline V gene, CDR1 is SGHDT and CDR2 is YYEEEE.

The chain carries TRBV28 and TRBJ1-1; TRBD1 aligns across 7 bases. V trimming: 8 bases; J trimming: 1 base; junction bases outside the gene matches: 4. Germline CDR1 MDHEN, CDR2 SYDVKM. CDR3 length equals 13 residues. CDR3 in amino acids: CASSTGANTEAFF. In nucleotides, the CDR3 is TGTGCCAGCTCCACAGGGGCGAACACTGAAGCTTTCTTT.

The CDR3, as DNA: TGTGCCAGCAGTGCGTACTACAGGGGCTCCTATAATTCACCCCTCCACTTT. It codes for CASSAYYRGSYNSPLHF. J is TRBJ1-6 and V is TRBV6-1; 7 bases are a match to TRBD1. The CDR3 is made up of 17 amino acids. The germline V gene has CDR1 MNHNS and CDR2 SASEGT. V dropped 4 bases and J dropped 0; count of bases not matched to a gene: 6.

The CDR3 DNA reads as TGTGCCAGCAGCGTAGCGGGGGGGCGCAATGAGCAGTTCTTC. Protein product: CASSVAGGRNEQFF. This chain uses TRBV9 with TRBJ2-1, with 8 nucleotides matching TRBD2. V trimming: 0 bases; J trimming: 6 bases; junction bases outside the gene matches: 2. The CDR3 totals 14 residues. Germline CDR1 reads SGDLS; CDR2 reads YYNGEE.

The chain is built from TRBV4-3 and TRBJ2-3, with D maybe TRBD2 (5 bases). The CDR3 totals 18 residues. The ends were cut back, 1 base at V and 2 bases at J, with 19 bases in the middle. Germline assignment: CDR1 LGHNA and CDR2 YSLEER. The DNA for the CDR3 is TGCGCCAGCAGCCAAGTAAAGGGTACGAACGGGGACACAGATACGCAGTATTTT. This encodes CASSQVKGTNGDTDTQYF.

The chain carries TRBV11-2 and TRBJ2-5; TRBD2 aligns across 11 bases. The J segment lost 5 bases and the V segment lost 4 bases, leaving 9 bases of the junction unmatched. The germline gives CDR1 SGHAT, CDR2 FQNNGV. The CDR3 totals 16 residues. The CDR3 sequence is CASSSSSGGTGETQYF. CDR3 DNA sequence: TGTGCCAGCAGCTCTTCTAGCGGGGGGACCGGGGAGACCCAGTACTTC.

The chain is built from TRBV7-2 and TRBJ1-1; 9 bases map to TRBD1. Per germline, CDR1 SGHTA and CDR2 FQGNSA. With V trimmed by 4 bases and J by 3 bases, 3 bases remained unmatched. The CDR3 has 14 amino acids. DNA for the CDR3: TGTGCCAGCAGCTCGACAGGGGGATACACTGAAGCTTTCTTT. Its translation is CASSSTGGYTEAFF.

The chain has TRBV6-5 and TRBJ1-1; the match to TRBD1 covers 10 bases. The CDR3 loop spans 15 amino acids. Trimming took 5 bases from V and 4 from J; bases not matched to a gene: 7. Germline V gene lookup returns CDR1 MNHEY and CDR2 SVGAGI. The CDR3 is CASSGGTGVATEAFF. DNA of the CDR3: TGTGCCAGCAGTGGGGGGACAGGGGTTGCCACTGAAGCTTTCTTT.

The chain links TRBV15 to TRBJ2-7; TRBD1 is a possible D gene (6 bases). The CDR3 runs to 13 residues. V was trimmed by 3 bases and J by 5 bases, leaving 11 bases between them. Germline CDR1 is LNHNV and CDR2 is YYDKDF (reference sequence). DNA of the CDR3: TGTGCCACCAGCAGCGACAGGTGGAACGAGCAGTACGTC. Translation: CATSSDRWNEQYV.

This chain links TRBV9 with TRBJ2-7; D uncertain. V lost 4 bases, J lost 0 bases, and 14 bases lay in between. The CDR3 length is 15 residues. Germline CDR1 is SGDLS and CDR2 is YYNGEE. The CDR3 DNA sequence: TGTGCCAGCAGCCCCCATACAGAGATCTCCTACGAGCAGTACTTC. It is translated as CASSPHTEISYEQYF.

This chain uses TRBV7-9 with TRBJ2-2, with unresolved D. The CDR3 is 16 residues long. The germline CDR1 and CDR2 sequences are SEHNR and FQNEAQ (reference sequence). V lost 5 bases to trimming and J lost 3 bases, with 16 bases between them. Here the CDR3 reads CASSLQLGPHTGELFF. The CDR3 nucleotides read TGTGCCAGCAGCCTTCAATTGGGCCCCCACACCGGGGAGCTGTTTTTT.

The rearrangement uses TRBV19 and TRBJ2-6, with D perhaps matching TRBD1 (6 bases). CDR3 length: 17 amino acids. The ends were cut back, 3 bases at V and 3 bases at J, with 15 bases in the middle. Germline V gene sequence: CDR1 LNHDA, CDR2 SQIVND (reference sequence). CDR3 sequence: CASSILGGRGGANVLTF. The CDR3 nucleotides read TGTGCCAGTAGTATCTTGGGCGGCAGGGGTGGGGCCAACGTCCTGACTTTC.

The V gene is TRBV27, the J gene TRBJ2-2, with 8 bases that match TRBD1. Germline CDR1 and CDR2: MNHEY and SMNVEV (reference sequence). This CDR3 region has 14 residues. With 5 bases clipped from V and 5 bases from J, the junction kept 4 bases outside the gene matches. The CDR3 reads CASSPDRGTGELFF. The CDR3 DNA follows: TGTGCCAGCAGTCCTGACAGGGGAACCGGGGAGCTGTTTTTT.

This chain uses TRBV10-3 with TRBJ1-3; D call uncertain. V was pared by 9 bases and J by 3 bases, with 12 bases between. The germline V gene encodes CDR1 ENHRY and CDR2 SYGVKD. This CDR3 is built from 13 residues. CDR3 protein: CAITAGYGNTIYF. The CDR3 nucleotides are TGTGCCATTACCGCGGGGTATGGAAACACCATATATTTT.

V usage is TRBV4-3 and J usage is TRBJ2-5; 9 bases match TRBD2. CDR1 is LGHNA and CDR2 is YSLEER in the germline V gene. The CDR3 length is 17 residues. V lost 0 bases, J lost 11 bases, and 16 bases stayed unmatched. CDR3 sequence: CASSQDGLAGTMGEQYF. The CDR3 DNA reads as TGCGCCAGCAGCCAAGATGGCCTAGCGGGGACTATGGGTGAGCAGTACTTC.

The chain uses TRBV28 and TRBJ2-7; D might be TRBD1 (6 bases). V was shortened by 9 bases and J by 3 bases, with 18 bases between the two germline ends. From germline, CDR1 is MDHEN and CDR2 SYDVKM. The CDR3 has 14 amino acids. CDR3 amino acids: CARIQGRHYYEQYF. The CDR3 coding sequence is TGTGCCAGGATACAGGGACGGCATTACTACGAGCAGTACTTC.

The rearrangement joins TRBV7-8 to TRBJ2-3, with 9 nucleotides matching TRBD2. CDR1 is SGHVS and CDR2 is FQNEAQ in the germline V gene. The junction had 6 bases not matched to a gene; V was cut back by 5 bases and J by 0 bases. CDR3 length: 16 amino acids. The CDR3 loop reads CASSPDLAGSTDTQYF. In nucleotides, the CDR3 is TGTGCCAGCAGCCCAGACCTAGCGGGGAGCACAGATACGCAGTATTTT.

The V call is TRBV6-5, the J call TRBJ2-7; 8 bases agree with TRBD1. After removal of 6 bases from V and 5 bases from J, the junction contained 12 bases not matched to a gene. Germline V CDR1 and CDR2: MNHEY, SVGAGI. The CDR3 contains 15 residues. This CDR3 is CASSPMDRDSNEQYF. The CDR3 DNA is TGTGCCAGCAGCCCTATGGACAGGGACTCGAACGAGCAGTACTTC.

The V and J genes are TRBV5-4 and TRBJ1-5; 7 nucleotides align to TRBD1. J gave up 1 base and V 5 bases, and 6 bases lay outside the gene matches. This CDR3 region has 15 residues. Looked up from germline, CDR1 is SGHNT and CDR2 is YYREEE (reference sequence). In nucleotides, the CDR3 is TGTGCCAGCAGTACCGGGACAGAAAGCAATCAGCCCCAGCATTTT. Translated, it gives CASSTGTESNQPQHF.

The chain's CDR3 is CAISARGPNSPLHF. In DNA, the CDR3 is TGTGCCATCAGTGCCAGGGGGCCCAATTCACCCCTCCACTTT. This chain links TRBV10-3 with TRBJ1-6; 8 bases are shared with TRBD1. This CDR3 has 14 residues. CDR1 is ENHRY and CDR2 is SYGVKD in the germline V gene. V lost 4 bases to trimming and J lost 7 bases; unmatched junction nucleotides: 3.

V is TRBV5-4 and J is TRBJ1-1; possible D gene TRBD1, 6 bases. The germline gives CDR1 SGHNT, CDR2 YYREEE (reference sequence). Trimming cost V 4 bases and J 2 bases, with 12 bases left between them. This CDR3 has 14 amino acids. The DNA of the CDR3 is TGTGCCAGCAGCGGCGGACAGATTAACACTGAAGCTTTCTTT. This translates into CASSGGQINTEAFF.

On this clone itself: Other DNA sequences from this sample encode an identical CDR3 as well. This chain connects TRBV7-9 to TRBJ1-1; 8 bases line up with TRBD1. CDR3 length: 15 amino acids. V dropped 1 base and J dropped 4; count of bases not matched to a gene: 5. Germline V lookup: CDR1 SEHNR, CDR2 FQNEAQ (reference sequence). In nucleotides, the CDR3 is TGTGCCAGCAGCTTAGTTCAGGGGGCGAGCACTGAAGCTTTCTTT. It specifies CASSLVQGASTEAFF. Filled out from reference TRBV7-9 and TRBJ1-1, the complete variable domain reads DTGVSQNPRHKITKRGQNVTFRCDPISEHNRLYWYRQTLGQGPEFLTYFQNEAQLEKSRLLSDRFSAERPKGSFSTLEIQRTEQGDSAMYLCASSLVQGASTEAFFGQGTRLTVV.

The rearrangement uses TRBV6-1 and TRBJ1-4; TRBD1 matches at 7 bases. Germline V lookup: CDR1 MNHNS, CDR2 SASEGT. The CDR3 has 14 amino acids. V was pared by 9 bases and J by 8 bases, with 12 bases of the junction left unmatched. The CDR3 region is CASRSTGHREKLFF. The CDR3 DNA sequence: TGTGCCAGTCGATCGACAGGGCATAGGGAAAAACTGTTTTTT.

The chain has TRBV9 and TRBJ1-6, with 9 nucleotides matching TRBD1. This CDR3 is 15 amino acids long. Germline CDR1 SGDLS, CDR2 YYNGEE. The ends lost 0 bases at V and 13 bases at J; junction bases unmatched: 8. The CDR3 bases are TGTGCCAGCAGCGTAGAGGGACAGGGTGCGGCGCCCCTCCACTTT. Translated: CASSVEGQGAAPLHF. The whole variable domain, remainder taken from reference TRBV9 and TRBJ1-6, is DSGVTQTPKHLITATGQRVTLRCSPRSGDLSVYWYQQSLDQGLQFLIQYYNGEERAKGNILERFSAQQFPDLHSELNLSSLELGDSALYFCASSVEGQGAAPLHFGNGTRLTVT.